The 22 T cell receptor beta chains given below trace back to one sample, sequenced in a study of blood T cell repertoires in COVID-19 (dated by TCRdb to about 2020). Library prep was done by the immunoSEQ multiplex PCR assay. In TCRdb, the immuneACCESS table is reduced to in-frame sequences with V and J assigned. These tables do not hold every clone; where another copy was compared, an unresolved V gene accounts for under half, and the others remain unexplained. The sample yields about 75,000 clones; about 87% were counted once. Clones ranked in the top ten supply 7% to 10% of the sample. Input material: peripheral blood. Receptor source: a human donor in a cohort sampled during active COVID-19.

The rearrangement joins TRBV4-2 to TRBJ2-1; D is possibly TRBD1 (6 bases). The CDR3 length is 16 residues. Germline V gene lookup returns CDR1 LGHNA and CDR2 YNFKEQ. The V end lost 2 bases, the J end lost 0 bases, and 11 bases lay between the germline ends. The CDR3 bases are TGTGCCAGCAGCCAACCCGACAGGAGCTCCTACAATGAGCAGTTCTTC. It yields the protein CASSQPDRSSYNEQFF.

Only a few counts were recorded for this clone. The genes are TRBV5-5 and TRBJ1-5; 9 nucleotides match TRBD1. The CDR3 has 15 amino acids. V lost 2 bases and J lost 7; bases outside the gene matches: 7. The germline V gene encodes CDR1 SGHKS and CDR2 YYEKEE (reference sequence). The CDR3 here is CASSFGTGNRQPQHF. CDR3 coding DNA: TGTGCCAGCAGCTTCGGGACAGGGAATAGGCAGCCCCAGCATTTT.

This clone was seen only a few times. The chain links TRBV7-9 to TRBJ1-3; 7 bases are a match to TRBD1. Germline CDR1 and CDR2: SEHNR and FQNEAQ (reference sequence). The V segment lost 6 bases and the J segment 3 bases; nucleotides outside the gene matches: 5. This CDR3 spans 14 amino acids. In DNA form, the CDR3 reads TGTGCCAGCAGGTCAGACAGGGTTGGAAACACCATATATTTT. Protein sequence: CASRSDRVGNTIYF.

The chain combines TRBV19 with TRBJ2-3; 12 bases line up with TRBD2. CDR1 is LNHDA, CDR2 SQIVND, per germline (reference sequence). With 5 bases clipped from V and 12 bases from J, the junction kept 9 bases outside the gene matches. There are 14 residues in the CDR3. CDR3 bases: TGTGCCAGTAGTCTAGGACGGACTAGCGGGGATCAGTATTTT. Its protein product is CASSLGRTSGDQYF.

This chain links TRBV5-1 with TRBJ1-2; 7 bases agree with TRBD1. This CDR3 is built from 13 residues. V was clipped by 0 bases and J by 7 bases; unmatched bases: 3. Germline CDR1 is SGHRS and CDR2 is YFSETQ. This CDR3 reads CASSLDRGLGYTF. For the CDR3, the DNA is TGCGCCAGCAGCTTGGACAGGGGCCTTGGCTACACCTTC.

The table lists this clone with a few counts. Within the sample, other DNA sequences also encode this same CDR3. CDR3 loop: CAISESGTVNTEAFF. CDR3 bases: TGTGCCATCAGTGAGTCCGGGACAGTGAACACTGAAGCTTTCTTT. The chain is built from TRBV10-3 and TRBJ1-1, with 7 bases lining up with TRBD1. Germline values: CDR1 ENHRY, CDR2 SYGVKD. With V trimmed by 0 bases and J by 0 bases, 1 base remained unmatched. CDR3 size: 15 residues.

The chain carries TRBV4-2 and TRBJ1-1, with TRBD1 as a possible D gene (5 bases). Germline V gene lookup returns CDR1 LGHNA and CDR2 YNFKEQ. Trimming stripped 1 base from V and 1 base from J, with 10 bases between. The CDR3 sequence is 15 residues long. CDR3 amino acids: CASSQVGRANTEAFF. The CDR3 DNA sequence: TGTGCCAGCAGCCAAGTGGGCAGGGCGAACACTGAAGCTTTCTTT.

This chain uses TRBV27 with TRBJ2-5; D is possibly TRBD1 (6 bases). The CDR3 runs 14 residues. V dropped 4 bases and J dropped 1 base, with 10 bases sitting between them. Germline lookup yields CDR1 MNHEY and CDR2 SMNVEV (reference sequence). This CDR3 reads CASSSGAAQETQYF. The DNA for the CDR3 is TGTGCCAGCAGTTCAGGGGCAGCCCAAGAGACCCAGTACTTC.

This chain connects TRBV25-1 to TRBJ1-6; D might be TRBD1 (6 bases). V was shortened by 6 bases and J by 3 bases, with 12 bases between the two germline ends. Per germline, CDR1 MGHDK and CDR2 SYGVNS. CDR3 size: 15 residues. CDR3: CASSDTGNYNSPLHF. CDR3 nucleotides: TGTGCCAGCAGCGATACAGGGAACTATAATTCACCCCTCCACTTT.

The V and J genes are TRBV15 and TRBJ2-5, with 7 bases identical to TRBD2. V shed 2 bases and J 5 bases; nucleotides not matched to a gene: 2. Looked up from germline, CDR1 is LNHNV and CDR2 is YYDKDF (reference sequence). The CDR3 contains 13 residues. This chain's CDR3 is CATSRHGGETQYF. The CDR3 DNA sequence: TGTGCCACCAGCAGACACGGGGGGGAGACCCAGTACTTC.

The chain uses TRBV7-8 and TRBJ2-5; D perhaps matches TRBD2 (5 bases). Deletions cut 5 bases from V and 7 bases from J, with 14 bases between. CDR1 and CDR2 from the germline V gene are SGHVS and FQNEAQ. This CDR3 has 13 residues. CDR3 DNA sequence: TGTGCCAGCAGCGCCGGACTGACTCGGACCCAGTACTTC. Protein: CASSAGLTRTQYF.

On this clone itself: At the DNA level, this CDR3 is encoded by other sequences in the same sample as well. The chain combines TRBV6-1 with TRBJ2-7, with 9 bases aligning to TRBD1. With 2 bases clipped from V and 1 base from J, the junction kept 3 bases outside the gene matches. Per germline, CDR1 MNHNS and CDR2 SASEGT. CDR3 length: 15 residues. CDR3 sequence (DNA): TGTGCCAGCAGTGAAAGGGGGACAGGGTCCTACGAGCAGTACTTC. This translates into CASSERGTGSYEQYF.

V is TRBV11-2 and J is TRBJ2-5; TRBD2 might be the D (6 bases). Trimming removed 1 base at V and 4 bases at J, with 13 bases between. Germline CDR1 reads SGHAT; CDR2 reads FQNNGV. The CDR3 has 15 amino acids. This chain's CDR3 is CASSLGPGRGETQYF. DNA for the CDR3: TGTGCCAGCAGCTTAGGCCCAGGGCGGGGAGAGACCCAGTACTTC.

J is TRBJ1-5 and V is TRBV18; D possibly corresponds to TRBD1 (5 bases). The CDR3 runs 12 residues. The germline CDR1 and CDR2 sequences are KGHSH and LQKENI. Trimming pared 3 bases from V and 9 bases from J, leaving 9 bases between. The CDR3 DNA is TGTGCCAGCTCACCGGGGACTTGGCCCCAGCATTTT. Its protein is CASSPGTWPQHF.

Only one count was recorded for this clone. The chain has TRBV19 and TRBJ2-7; tentatively, D is TRBD2 (5 bases). V lost 7 bases to trimming and J lost 3 bases, with 19 bases between them. The CDR3 has 15 residues. Germline-derived CDR1 and CDR2 are LNHDA and SQIVND (reference sequence). In nucleotides, the CDR3 is TGTGCCAGTATGGGAGTCCCCCTCTTTAACTACGAGCAGTACTTC. This gives the protein CASMGVPLFNYEQYF.

There are a few counts of this clone. This chain connects TRBV18 to TRBJ2-7; 7 nucleotides agree with TRBD1. The CDR3 contains 17 residues. CDR1 KGHSH and CDR2 LQKENI come from the germline V gene. V shed 3 bases, J shed 0 bases, and the junction held 11 bases outside the gene matches. Here the CDR3 DNA reads TGTGCCAGCTCACCCACTTTACGCCGGGACAGCTCCTACGAGCAGTACTTC. Translation gives CASSPTLRRDSSYEQYF.

J is TRBJ1-5 and V is TRBV6-6; D call uncertain. The CDR3 consists of 12 residues. CDR1 is MNHNY and CDR2 is SVGAGI in the germline V gene (reference sequence). Trimming left V 5 bases short and J 4 bases short, with 6 bases between. CDR3 bases: TGTGCCAGCAGTCCCCAAAATCAGCCCCAGCATTTT. This codes for CASSPQNQPQHF.

This clone showed up just a few times. Additional DNA sequences in this sample encode the identical CDR3. This chain joins TRBV11-2 and TRBJ1-1; D unclear. The CDR3 totals 13 residues. With 5 bases removed from V and 3 bases from J, the gap between germline ends came to 10 bases. Germline V gives CDR1 SGHAT, CDR2 FQNNGV. The CDR3 region is CASSLDRDTEAFF. As DNA, the CDR3 is TGTGCCAGCAGCCTGGATCGGGACACTGAAGCTTTCTTT.

In this sample, this clone turned up once. The V and J genes are TRBV5-1 and TRBJ2-1, with TRBD1 identical over 9 bases. The CDR3 totals 15 residues. CDR1 is SGHRS and CDR2 is YFSETQ in the germline V gene. After removal of 5 bases from V and 4 bases from J, the junction contained 7 bases not matched to a gene. This chain's CDR3 is CASRRGTGTYNEQFF. The DNA for the CDR3 is TGCGCCAGCAGACGGGGGACAGGGACATACAATGAGCAGTTCTTC.

The chain carries TRBV2 and TRBJ2-1; 9 bases map to TRBD1. J lost 10 bases, V lost 8 bases, and 6 bases had no gene match. In germline, CDR1 is SNHLY, CDR2 FYNNEI. This CDR3 is 12 amino acids long. The CDR3 region has the DNA TGTGCCAGCCGACAGGGGGTACGGGAGCAGTTCTTC. This sequence encodes CASRQGVREQFF.

J is TRBJ2-7 and V is TRBV5-1, with D perhaps matching TRBD1 (5 bases). Germline CDR1 is SGHRS and CDR2 is YFSETQ. V was trimmed by 2 bases and J by 6 bases, leaving 12 bases between them. CDR3 length: 13 residues. The CDR3 reads CASSFQGGREQYF. The CDR3 DNA reads TGCGCCAGCAGCTTCCAGGGTGGGCGCGAGCAGTACTTC.

This chain connects TRBV19 to TRBJ1-1; weak D call: TRBD1 (5 bases). Germline values: CDR1 LNHDA, CDR2 SQIVND (reference sequence). This CDR3 is 15 amino acids long. The germline V and J ends were trimmed by 4 bases and 3 bases, with 15 bases remaining between them. The CDR3 here is CASSRARVGDTEAFF. In DNA form, the CDR3 reads TGTGCCAGTAGTAGAGCCAGGGTTGGGGACACTGAAGCTTTCTTT. Supplemented by reference TRBV19 and TRBJ1-1, the full variable domain reads DGGITQSPKYLFRKEGQNVTLSCEQNLNHDAMYWYRQDPGQGLRLIYYSQIVNDFQKGDIAEGYSVSREKKESFPLTVTSAQKNPTAFYLCASSRARVGDTEAFFGQGTRLTVV.